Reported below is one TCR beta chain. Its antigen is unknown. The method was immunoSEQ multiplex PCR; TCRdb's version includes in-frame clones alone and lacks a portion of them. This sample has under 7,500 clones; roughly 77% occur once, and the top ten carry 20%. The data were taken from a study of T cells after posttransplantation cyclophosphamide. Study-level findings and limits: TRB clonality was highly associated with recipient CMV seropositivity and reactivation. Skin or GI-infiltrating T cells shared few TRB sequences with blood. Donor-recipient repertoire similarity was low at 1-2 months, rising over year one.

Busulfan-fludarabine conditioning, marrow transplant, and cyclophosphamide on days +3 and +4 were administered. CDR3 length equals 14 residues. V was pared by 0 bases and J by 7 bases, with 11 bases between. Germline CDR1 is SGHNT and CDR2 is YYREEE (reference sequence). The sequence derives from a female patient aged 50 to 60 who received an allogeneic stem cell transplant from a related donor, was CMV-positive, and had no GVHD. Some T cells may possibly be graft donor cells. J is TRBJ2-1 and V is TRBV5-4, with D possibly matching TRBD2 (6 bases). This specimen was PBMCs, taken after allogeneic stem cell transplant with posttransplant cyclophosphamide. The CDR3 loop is CASSLDRAGNEQFF. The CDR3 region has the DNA TGTGCCAGCAGCTTGGACCGGGCGGGGAATGAGCAGTTCTTC.